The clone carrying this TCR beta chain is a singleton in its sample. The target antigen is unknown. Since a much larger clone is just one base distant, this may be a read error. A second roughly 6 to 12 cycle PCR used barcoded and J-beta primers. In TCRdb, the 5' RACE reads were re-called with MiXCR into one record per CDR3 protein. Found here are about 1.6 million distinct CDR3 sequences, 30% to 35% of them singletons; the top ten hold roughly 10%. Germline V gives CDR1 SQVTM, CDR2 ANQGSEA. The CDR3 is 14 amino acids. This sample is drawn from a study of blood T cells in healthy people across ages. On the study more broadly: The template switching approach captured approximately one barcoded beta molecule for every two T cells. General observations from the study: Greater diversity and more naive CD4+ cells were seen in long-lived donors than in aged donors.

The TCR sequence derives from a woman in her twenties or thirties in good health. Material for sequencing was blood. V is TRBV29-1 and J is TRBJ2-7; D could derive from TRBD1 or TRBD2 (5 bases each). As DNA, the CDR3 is TGCAGCGTTGGAGGATCACGAGGGGTTCACGAGCGGTACTTC. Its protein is CSVGGSRGVHERYF.